These T cell receptor beta chains were read from a single sample in a study of metastatic and nonmetastatic thyroid tumors. TCRdb reassembled clones from the PCR reads with MiXCR. The sample yields some 7,400 clones, over 25% seen once. The sequenced sample was adjacent normal tissue. The receptor set was obtained from a male donor with papillary thyroid cancer or a benign thyroid nodule (not recorded which). Some clones in this sample may be carry-over from other donors' samples. The CDR3 runs from the conserved cysteine through the conserved F or W. A D gene is named only where the DNA matches it firmly. Clone size is given for some rows only: seen once, a few or many times, or a class if the clone is expanded.

j_gene	abundance	d_gene	v_gene	CDR3aa	CDR3nt
TRBJ2-7	.	.	TRBV27	CASSWGRGYEQYF	TGTGCCAGCAGTTGGGGCCGGGGCTACGAGCAGTACTTC
TRBJ1-2	few	TRBD1	TRBV27	CASSDTGGFYGYTF	TGTGCCAGCAGTGACACAGGGGGATTTTATGGCTACACCTTC
TRBJ1-2	few	.	TRBV24-1	CATSDDNYGYTF	TGTGCCACCAGTGATGATAACTATGGCTACACCTTC
TRBJ2-7	.	TRBD1	TRBV30	CAWSVTGADEQYF	TGTGCCTGGAGTGTAACAGGGGCGGACGAGCAGTACTTC
TRBJ1-3	medium-sized	.	TRBV5-1	CASRGDGNTIYF	TGCGCCAGCAGAGGGGATGGAAACACCATATATTTT
TRBJ2-1	.	.	TRBV20-1	CSASSEGGTYNEQFF	TGCAGTGCTAGTAGTGAAGGAGGAACCTACAATGAGCAGTTCTTC
TRBJ1-4	medium-sized	.	TRBV3-1	CASSPGLNEKLFF	TGTGCCAGCAGCCCCGGACTAAATGAAAAACTGTTTTTT
TRBJ1-1	few	.	TRBV16	CASSGLSHTEAFF	TGTGCCAGCAGTGGTCTATCGCACACTGAAGCTTTCTTT
TRBJ2-7	.	TRBD2	TRBV24-1	CAPSDPLTSDISEQYF	TGTGCCCCCAGTGACCCCTTGACTAGCGATATCTCCGAGCAGTACTTC
TRBJ1-6	.	.	TRBV27	CASRGGRDNSPLHF	TGTGCCAGCAGGGGGGGGAGGGATAATTCACCCCTCCACTTT
TRBJ2-2	.	TRBD2	TRBV20-1	CSSRRETGELFF	TGCAGTTCTAGGCGGGAGACCGGGGAGCTGTTTTTT
TRBJ2-1	few	TRBD1	TRBV6-5	CASSPSTGGHEQFF	TGTGCCAGCAGTCCCTCGACAGGGGGCCATGAGCAGTTCTTC
TRBJ2-7	few	.	TRBV6-2/TRBV6-3	CASSPDLYEQYF	TGTGCCAGCAGCCCCGACCTGTACGAGCAGTACTTC
TRBJ2-7	.	.	TRBV19	CASSRDFNYEQYF	TGTGCCAGTAGTAGGGACTTTAACTACGAGCAGTACTTC
TRBJ2-1	many	TRBD2	TRBV6-1	CASSENSLRATSGNEQFF	TGTGCCAGCAGTGAAAACAGCCTCCGGGCAACTAGCGGGAATGAGCAGTTCTTC
TRBJ2-1	large	.	TRBV24-1	CATSDTGTGLYNEQFF	TGTGCCACCAGTGACACCGGGACCGGACTCTACAATGAGCAGTTCTTC
TRBJ2-5	many	.	TRBV29-1	CSGRTDQETQYF	TGCAGCGGGCGGACAGACCAAGAGACCCAGTACTTC
TRBJ2-3	many	.	TRBV27	CASSGGGSSTDTQYF	TGTGCCAGCAGTGGAGGCGGATCTAGCACAGATACGCAGTATTTT
TRBJ2-3	many	.	TRBV5-6	CASSYGHYRTDTQYF	TGTGCCAGCAGTTATGGACACTACCGCACAGATACGCAGTATTTT
TRBJ1-3	.	TRBD1	TRBV5-1	CASKGQTGSLGNTIYF	TGCGCCAGCAAGGGACAGACCGGCTCTCTTGGAAACACCATATATTTT
TRBJ2-3	.	.	TRBV6-2/TRBV6-3	CASSYPSRQAYKETQYF	TGTGCCAGCAGTTATCCATCGCGACAAGCGTATAAAGAAACGCAGTATTTT
TRBJ1-2	.	TRBD1	TRBV20-1	CSSRELGQGDYGYTF	TGCAGTTCTAGAGAGTTGGGACAGGGGGACTATGGCTACACCTTC
TRBJ2-3	.	.	TRBV20-1	CSALPLSTDTQYF	TGCAGTGCCTTACCCTTGAGTACAGATACGCAGTATTTT
TRBJ1-1	.	.	TRBV5-1	CASSLAGGSALEAFF	TGCGCCAGCAGCTTGGCCGGGGGGTCGGCCCTTGAAGCTTTCTTT
TRBJ1-1	few	.	TRBV20-1	CSAISYREAFF	TGCAGTGCTATATCATACAGGGAAGCTTTCTTT
TRBJ1-4	.	.	TRBV2	CASSEVGARGEKLFF	TGTGCCAGCAGTGAGGTCGGGGCCCGGGGCGAAAAACTGTTTTTT
TRBJ1-6	.	.	TRBV3-1	CASRGYNSPLHF	TGTGCCAGCAGGGGGTATAATTCACCCCTCCACTTT
TRBJ1-1	medium-sized	TRBD1	TRBV6-6	CASSYTLHGQGFAEAFF	TGTGCCAGCAGTTACACCCTTCATGGACAGGGGTTTGCTGAAGCTTTCTTT
TRBJ1-5	many	.	TRBV5-5	CASSPQSNQPQHF	TGTGCCAGCAGCCCCCAGAGCAATCAGCCCCAGCATTTT
TRBJ1-4	medium-sized	TRBD1	TRBV5-1	CASSRDSTYNEKLFF	TGCGCCAGCAGCCGGGACAGTACGTACAATGAAAAACTGTTTTTT
TRBJ1-1	.	.	TRBV6-1	CASSVGVGGRPEAFF	TGTGCCAGCAGTGTAGGGGTTGGAGGGAGGCCTGAAGCTTTCTTT
TRBJ1-5	.	.	TRBV12-3/TRBV12-4	CASRDTGGGDVGQPQHF	TGTGCCAGCAGAGACACCGGGGGCGGTGATGTCGGCCAGCCCCAGCATTTT
TRBJ2-7	.	.	TRBV28	CASGISADYEQYF	TGTGCCAGCGGAATAAGTGCAGACTACGAGCAGTACTTC
TRBJ2-1	.	TRBD2	TRBV20-1	CSAVPGLAGGYNEQFF	TGCAGTGCCGTCCCGGGACTAGCGGGGGGCTACAATGAGCAGTTCTTC
TRBJ2-7	few	.	TRBV7-9	CASSPQDEQYF	TGTGCCAGCAGTCCGCAGGACGAGCAGTACTTC
TRBJ1-2	many	.	TRBV2	CASSEAKTVYGHTF	TGTGCCAGCAGTGAAGCGAAGACAGTCTATGGCCACACCTTC
TRBJ2-3	.	.	TRBV7-3	CASSFTGVHADTQYF	TGTGCCAGCAGCTTCACAGGTGTACATGCAGATACGCAGTATTTT
TRBJ2-1	few	TRBD2	TRBV13	CASSLGTSGTYNEQFF	TGTGCCAGCAGCTTAGGGACTAGCGGCACTTACAATGAGCAGTTCTTC
TRBJ2-7	.	TRBD2	TRBV9	CASSDGTSGGSTPFYEQYF	TGTGCCAGCAGCGACGGGACTAGCGGGGGCTCCACACCTTTCTACGAGCAGTACTTC
TRBJ2-7	.	TRBD1	TRBV6-2/TRBV6-3	CASGYSGSTPGTDASYEQYF	TGTGCCAGCGGTTACTCGGGGTCTACGCCTGGGACAGACGCTTCCTACGAGCAGTACTTC
TRBJ2-3	medium-sized	.	TRBV6-5	CASSYSEHQGGAQYF	TGTGCCAGCAGTTACTCGGAACATCAAGGAGGGGCGCAGTATTTT
TRBJ1-2	large	.	TRBV27	CASGIVGAGNYGYTF	TGTGCCAGCGGCATAGTGGGGGCTGGTAACTATGGCTACACCTTC
TRBJ2-6	medium-sized	.	TRBV9	CASSVSGASGANVLTF	TGTGCCAGCAGCGTGTCAGGGGCCTCTGGGGCCAACGTCCTGACTTTC
TRBJ2-7	.	.	TRBV7-2	CASSPRTLQERYF	TGTGCCAGCAGCCCCAGGACATTACAAGAGCGGTACTTC
TRBJ1-5	medium-sized	.	TRBV15	CATRGPSNQPQHF	TGTGCCACCCGGGGACCTAGCAATCAGCCCCAGCATTTT
TRBJ2-2	.	.	TRBV10-3	CAISVGGANTGELFF	TGTGCCATCAGTGTGGGCGGGGCGAACACCGGGGAGCTGTTTTTT
TRBJ2-7	.	.	TRBV7-8	CASSLIRFYEQYF	TGTGCCAGCAGCTTAATACGGTTTTACGAGCAGTACTTC
TRBJ1-2	many	TRBD1	TRBV6-1	CASSEAGTGYGYTF	TGTGCCAGCAGTGAAGCCGGGACAGGCTATGGCTACACCTTC
TRBJ1-1	.	.	TRBV27	CASSPEGNTEAFF	TGTGCCAGCAGTCCTGAGGGGAACACTGAAGCTTTCTTT
TRBJ2-5	medium-sized	.	TRBV20-1	CSVEYQETQYF	TGCAGTGTCGAGTACCAAGAGACCCAGTACTTC
TRBJ1-1	.	.	TRBV5-1	CASSFQGYMNTEAFF	TGCGCCAGCAGCTTTCAGGGATACATGAACACTGAAGCTTTCTTT
TRBJ2-3	few	.	TRBV5-1	CASSFLHWGRTDTQYF	TGCGCCAGTAGCTTCCTCCATTGGGGGAGAACAGATACGCAGTATTTT
TRBJ1-2	few	.	TRBV19	CASTPLGQQGRRTF	TGTGCCAGTACCCCCTTGGGCCAACAGGGCCGAAGGACCTTC
TRBJ2-1	.	.	TRBV5-1	CASWRTTQECNEQFF	TGCGCCAGCTGGCGGACCACTCAGGAGTGCAATGAGCAGTTCTTC
TRBJ1-1	.	.	TRBV30	CAWGRAGRLLEAFF	TGTGCCTGGGGTCGGGCAGGGAGACTTCTGGAAGCTTTCTTT
TRBJ2-1	medium-sized	TRBD2	TRBV5-1	CASSTLAGGPNEQFF	TGCGCCAGCAGTACCCTAGCGGGGGGGCCAAATGAGCAGTTCTTC
TRBJ1-1	.	.	TRBV20-1	CSGGGFGVYTEAFF	TGCAGTGGAGGCGGCTTTGGGGTGTACACTGAAGCTTTCTTT
TRBJ1-1	few	.	TRBV2	CASRHDSTGAFF	TGTGCCAGCAGACATGACAGTACAGGAGCTTTCTTT
TRBJ2-7	.	.	TRBV30	CAWRRGLEQYF	TGTGCCTGGAGGAGGGGCCTCGAGCAGTACTTC
TRBJ2-7	.	TRBD1	TRBV12-3/TRBV12-4	CASSLGGTGLYEQYF	TGTGCCAGCAGTTTAGGGGGGACAGGGCTCTACGAGCAGTACTTC